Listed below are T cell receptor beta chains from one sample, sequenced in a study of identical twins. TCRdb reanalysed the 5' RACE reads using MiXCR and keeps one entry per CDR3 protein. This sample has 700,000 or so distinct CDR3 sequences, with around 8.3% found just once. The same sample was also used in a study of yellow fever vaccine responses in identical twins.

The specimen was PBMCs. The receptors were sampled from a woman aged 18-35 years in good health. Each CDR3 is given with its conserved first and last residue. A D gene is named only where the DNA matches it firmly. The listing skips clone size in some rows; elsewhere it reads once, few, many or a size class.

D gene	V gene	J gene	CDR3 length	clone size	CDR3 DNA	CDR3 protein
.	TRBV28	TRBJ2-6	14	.	TGTGCCAGCAGTCCCAATGTTGTGGCCAACGTCCTGACTTTC	CASSPNVVANVLTF
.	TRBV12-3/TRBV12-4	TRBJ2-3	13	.	TGTGCCAGCATATGGGGGGCCGTAAATACGCAGTATTTT	CASIWGAVNTQYF
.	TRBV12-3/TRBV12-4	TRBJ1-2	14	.	TGTGCCAGCAGTTTAGGCAGCGGCAGCTATGGCTACACCTTC	CASSLGSGSYGYTF
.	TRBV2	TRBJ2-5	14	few	TGTGCCAGCAGTGGACTGGCCCCCGAGGGGACCCAGTACTTC	CASSGLAPEGTQYF
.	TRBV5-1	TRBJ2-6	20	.	TGCGCCAGCAGCCTACCGTCCTCGGGGGCGCCCCTCTCTGGGGCCAACGTCCTGACTTTC	CASSLPSSGAPLSGANVLTF
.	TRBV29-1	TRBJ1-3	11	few	TGTGCAGGGCAGTCTGGAAACACCATATATTTT	CAGQSGNTIYF
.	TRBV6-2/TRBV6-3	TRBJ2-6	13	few	TGTGCCTTACGGGGTTCTGGGGCCAACGTCCTGACTTTC	CALRGSGANVLTF
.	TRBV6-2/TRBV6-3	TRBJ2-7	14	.	TGTGCCAGCAGTTACCCAGACTTCTCCTACGAGCAGTACTTC	CASSYPDFSYEQYF
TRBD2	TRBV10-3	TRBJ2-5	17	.	TGTGCCATCAGTGAGTCGACAGCGGGAGTGGGACAAGAGACCCAGTACTTC	CAISESTAGVGQETQYF
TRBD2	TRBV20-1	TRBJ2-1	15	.	TGCAGTGCTAGAGATTTAGCGGGGGGCGAGGATGAGCAGTTCTTC	CSARDLAGGEDEQFF
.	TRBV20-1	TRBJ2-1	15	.	TGCAGTGCTAGCGGGGCTAGCCTAGTGTTGGATGAGCAGTTCTTC	CSASGASLVLDEQFF
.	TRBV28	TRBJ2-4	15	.	TGTGCCAGCAGAAACAGGGGGGGATCCAAAAACATTCAGTACTTC	CASRNRGGSKNIQYF
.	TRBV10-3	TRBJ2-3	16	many	TGTGCCATCAGTGAGTTGGAGACAGAAAACTGGGATACGCAGTATTTT	CAISELETENWDTQYF
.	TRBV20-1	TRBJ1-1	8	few	TGCAGTGCTCCGAGGGCTTTCTTT	CSAPRAFF
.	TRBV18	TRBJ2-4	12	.	TGTGCCAGCCAGGGTGGCAAAAACATTCAGTACTTC	CASQGGKNIQYF
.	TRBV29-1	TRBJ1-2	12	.	TGCAGCGTCGGGGGGGAGAAGTATGGCTACACCTTC	CSVGGEKYGYTF
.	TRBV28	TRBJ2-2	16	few	TGTGCCAGCAGTTTCCTACCCGGCCAGCGGACCGGGGAGCTGTTTTTT	CASSFLPGQRTGELFF
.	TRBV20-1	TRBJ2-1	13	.	TGCAGTGCTAGAGATCCACGGGGCTTCGAGCAGTTCTTC	CSARDPRGFEQFF
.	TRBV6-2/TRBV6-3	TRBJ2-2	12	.	TGTGCCAGCAGTTCCGGTCCTCGGGAGCTGTTTTTT	CASSSGPRELFF
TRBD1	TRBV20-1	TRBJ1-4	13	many	TGCAGTGCTCCGACAGGGGTGGGTGAAAAACTGTTTTTT	CSAPTGVGEKLFF
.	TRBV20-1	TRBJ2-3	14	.	TGCAGTGCTTCGGTGTTGGGGGCCACAGATACGCAGTATTTT	CSASVLGATDTQYF
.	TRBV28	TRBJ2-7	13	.	TGTGCCAGCAGACCTTACAGGGTCTACGAGCAGTACTTC	CASRPYRVYEQYF
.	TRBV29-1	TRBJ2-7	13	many	TGCAGCGTTGAGGGGTCAGGGAAGGGCGAGCAGTACTTC	CSVEGSGKGEQYF
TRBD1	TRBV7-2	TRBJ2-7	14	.	TGTGCCAGCAGCCTCGGACAGGGGCTCCACGAGCAGTACTTC	CASSLGQGLHEQYF
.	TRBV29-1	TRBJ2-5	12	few	TGCAGCGTTGTTGGGGCACCAGAGACCCAGTACTTC	CSVVGAPETQYF
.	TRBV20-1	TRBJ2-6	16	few	TGCAGTGCTAGGACAGCCCTTCACTCTGGGGCCAACGTCCTGACTTTC	CSARTALHSGANVLTF
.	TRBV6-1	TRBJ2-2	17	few	TGTGCCAGCAGTAAAACCGGGACACGTGGCGCGGACGGGGAGCTGTTTTTT	CASSKTGTRGADGELFF
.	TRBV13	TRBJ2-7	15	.	TGTGCCAGCAGCTCCACGGGGGAAAGCCCCTACGAGCAGTACTTC	CASSSTGESPYEQYF
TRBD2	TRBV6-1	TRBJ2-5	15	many	TGTGCCAGCAGGCCGACTAGCGGGATGGGAGAGACCCAGTACTTC	CASRPTSGMGETQYF
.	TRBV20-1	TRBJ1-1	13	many	TGCAGTGGCCCACAGGGTATACACACTGAAGCTTTCTTT	CSGPQGIHTEAFF
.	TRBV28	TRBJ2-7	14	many	TGTGCCAGCACGAGCAGAGGGGCTCCCTACGAGCAGTACTTC	CASTSRGAPYEQYF
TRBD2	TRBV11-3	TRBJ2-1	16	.	TGTGCCAGCAATGGTGGGGCTAGCGGGAAGAATAATGAGCAGTTCTTC	CASNGGASGKNNEQFF
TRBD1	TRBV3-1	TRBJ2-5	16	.	TGTGCCAGCAACCTAGGGACAGGGACGTTTTGGGAGACCCAGTACTTC	CASNLGTGTFWETQYF
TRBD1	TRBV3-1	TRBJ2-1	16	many	TGTGCCAGCAGCCAAGATCTCCAGGGGGCAGACAATGAGCAGTTCTTC	CASSQDLQGADNEQFF
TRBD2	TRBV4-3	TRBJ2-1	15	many	TGCGCCAGCAGTCAAGAATGGGCTAGCGGCAGTGAGCAGTTCTTC	CASSQEWASGSEQFF
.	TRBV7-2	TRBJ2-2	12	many	TGTGCCAGCAGCTTAGTAACCGGGGAGCTGTTTTTT	CASSLVTGELFF
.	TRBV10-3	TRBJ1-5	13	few	TGTGCCATCAGTGGCCTCCCGAATCAGCCCCAGCATTTT	CAISGLPNQPQHF
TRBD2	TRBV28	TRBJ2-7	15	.	TGTGCCAGCACCCCCGGGACTAGTTATGCCTACGAGCAGTACTTC	CASTPGTSYAYEQYF
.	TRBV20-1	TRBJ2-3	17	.	TGCAGTGCCCCTACGCCCTTGACAGGTTACAGCACAGATACGCAGTATTTT	CSAPTPLTGYSTDTQYF
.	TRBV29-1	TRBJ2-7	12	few	TGCAGCGTTGTAGCGTCGGGCTACGAGCAGTACTTC	CSVVASGYEQYF
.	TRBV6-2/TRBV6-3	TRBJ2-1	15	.	TGTGCCAGCAGTTACTCGGCAGCATCCTACAATGAGCAGTTCTTC	CASSYSAASYNEQFF
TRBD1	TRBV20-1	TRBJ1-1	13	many	TGCAGTGCTAGGGGGACAGGGGGGACTGAAGCTTTCTTT	CSARGTGGTEAFF
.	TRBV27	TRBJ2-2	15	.	TGTGCCAGCAGTCAACAGGGTTCTTGGGCCGGGGAGCTGTTTTTT	CASSQQGSWAGELFF